This entry lists 32 T cell receptor beta chains sequenced from one sample in a study of T cell responses to AZD1222 COVID-19 vaccine (dated by TCRdb to the early 2020s). The sample's time point, from its label and the paper: about 28 days (+/-7) after the second vaccine dose. Libraries were built with the immunoSEQ multiplex PCR assay. TCRdb holds this immuneACCESS table with in-frame rearrangements only. Some clones are missing; in checked studies, unresolved V genes explain under half, and the rest has no known cause. The sample includes 100,000 to 150,000 clones, with about 85% observed a single time. The top ten clonotypes cover under 3% of the sample. This material consisted of peripheral blood, taken 28 days after the second AZD1222 dose. Receptors originate from an adult who received the AZD1222 COVID-19 vaccine.

The V and J genes are TRBV9 and TRBJ1-3; D remains ambiguous. Germline CDR1 is SGDLS and CDR2 is YYNGEE. V dropped 0 bases and J dropped 5 bases, with 6 bases sitting between them. This CDR3 is built from 13 residues. The CDR3 sequence: CASSVDSRNTIYF. The DNA for the CDR3 is TGTGCCAGCAGCGTAGACAGTCGAAACACCATATATTTT.

The chain links TRBV4-1 to TRBJ2-5; 11 bases line up with TRBD2. CDR1 MGHRA and CDR2 YSYEKL come from the germline V gene. After removal of 0 bases from V and 1 base from J, the junction contained 4 bases not matched to a gene. CDR3 length: 17 amino acids. The CDR3: CASSQEVGLAGQETQYF. CDR3 bases: TGCGCCAGCAGCCAAGAAGTAGGACTAGCGGGCCAAGAGACCCAGTACTTC.

The V call is TRBV2, the J call TRBJ1-4, with D unclear. The CDR3 loop spans 12 amino acids. Trimming cost V 7 bases and J 6 bases, with 9 bases left between them. The germline CDR1 and CDR2 sequences are SNHLY and FYNNEI. CDR3 protein: CASKQDYEKLFF. Written as DNA, the CDR3 is TGTGCCAGCAAGCAGGATTATGAAAAACTGTTTTTT.

V gene TRBV25-1 combines with J gene TRBJ1-2; unclear D gene. The CDR3 covers 12 residues. Per germline, CDR1 MGHDK and CDR2 SYGVNS. Trimming cost V 2 bases and J 4 bases, with 5 bases left between them. The DNA of the CDR3 is TGTGCCAGCAGTGAAAACAGCTATGGCTACACCTTC. It specifies CASSENSYGYTF.

This clone appeared a few times. This chain uses TRBV5-1 with TRBJ1-3, with a tentative D call TRBD1 (5 bases). The CDR3 length is 15 residues. The V gene's germline CDR1 is SGHRS and CDR2 YFSETQ. V lost 0 bases and J 4 bases, leaving 11 bases between the germline ends. The CDR3 DNA is TGCGCCAGCAGCTTGGCATGGGGCGGCGGAAACACCATATATTTT. Amino acid sequence: CASSLAWGGGNTIYF.

The CDR3: CASRVSGANVLTF. CDR3 nucleotides: TGTGCCAGTAGGGTTTCAGGGGCCAACGTCCTGACTTTC. The V gene is TRBV19, the J gene TRBJ2-6; D not certain. V shed 6 bases and J shed 4 bases, with 7 bases lying between them. The germline V gene encodes CDR1 LNHDA and CDR2 SQIVND (reference sequence). The CDR3 consists of 13 residues.

V gene TRBV4-1 combines with J gene TRBJ2-3, with TRBD1 matching over 7 bases. This CDR3 is 14 amino acids long. V gave up 4 bases and J gave up 5 bases; unmatched junction bases: 6. CDR1 and CDR2 (germline): MGHRA, YSYEKL. The CDR3 DNA sequence: TGCGCCAGCAGCCTTCAGGGGGACGTAGATACGCAGTATTTT. This gives the protein CASSLQGDVDTQYF.

This chain joins TRBV6-1 and TRBJ1-5; the D gene is possibly TRBD1 (6 bases). CDR1 MNHNS and CDR2 SASEGT come from the germline V gene. Trimming shortened V by 3 bases and J by 6 bases, and 12 bases separated the two germline ends. There are 14 residues in the CDR3. The CDR3 protein is CASSERGGGQPQHF. CDR3 DNA sequence: TGTGCCAGCAGTGAGAGGGGGGGCGGTCAGCCCCAGCATTTT.

This rearrangement joins TRBV7-8 to TRBJ1-3, with no clear D. Germline lookup yields CDR1 SGHVS and CDR2 FQNEAQ. V was clipped by 2 bases and J by 4 bases, with 12 bases between them. The CDR3 consists of 15 residues. Written as DNA, the CDR3 is TGTGCCAGCAGCTTACTGGCCCAGCCCGGAAACACCATATATTTT. This codes for CASSLLAQPGNTIYF.

This rearrangement joins TRBV7-2 to TRBJ1-4, with a tentative D call TRBD1 (6 bases). The CDR3 extends over 14 amino acids. The germline V gene has CDR1 SGHTA and CDR2 FQGNSA. Trimming cost V 4 bases and J 10 bases, with 16 bases left between them. CDR3 amino acids: CASSSNYRDGKLFF. The CDR3 DNA follows: TGTGCCAGCAGCTCCAACTACAGGGACGGAAAACTGTTTTTT.

The J gene is TRBJ1-2, the V gene TRBV18; D gene uncertain. Trimming pared 8 bases from V and 4 bases from J, leaving 20 bases between. CDR1 and CDR2 from the germline V gene are KGHSH and LQKENI. The CDR3 extends over 15 amino acids. The DNA of the CDR3 is TGTGCCAGCAGGCCTGGGAGGGCGCATGGCTATGGCTACACCTTC. Translated: CASRPGRAHGYGYTF. Using reference TRBV18 and TRBJ1-2 for the parts outside the CDR3, the full variable domain is NAGVMQNPRHLVRRRGQEARLRCSPMKGHSHVYWYRQLPEEGLKFMVYLQKENIIDESGMPKERFSAEFPKEGPSILRIQQVVRGDSAAYFCASRPGRAHGYGYTFGSGTRLTVV.

J is TRBJ2-2 and V is TRBV19; unclear D gene. V lost 9 bases to trimming and J lost 6 bases, with 17 bases between them. Per germline, CDR1 LNHDA and CDR2 SQIVND (reference sequence). This CDR3 has 14 residues. The CDR3 nucleotides are TGTGCCAGGTCCCACGTACGGGTGTCCGGGGAGCTGTTTTTT. It codes for CARSHVRVSGELFF.

The chain has TRBV6-5 and TRBJ1-5, with D unresolved. In germline, CDR1 is MNHEY, CDR2 SVGAGI. The length of the CDR3 is 15 residues. Between the trimmed V and J ends, which lost 8 bases and 3 bases, there was a span of 17 bases. CDR3 in DNA: TGTGCCAGCGGTAGCAATGACAAAGCCAATCAGCCCCAGCATTTT. This codes for CASGSNDKANQPQHF.

The V and J genes are TRBV24-1 and TRBJ2-2; no clear D gene. Germline V gene data show CDR1 as KGHDR and CDR2 as SFDVKD. CDR3 length: 15 residues. V lost 1 base and J lost 2, with 7 bases in between. In DNA, the CDR3 is TGTGCCACCAGTGATTTACAGATTAACACCGGGGAGCTGTTTTTT. The encoded protein is CATSDLQINTGELFF.

The chain carries TRBV6-5 and TRBJ1-2; tentative D call: TRBD1 (5 bases). Between the trimmed V and J ends, which lost 5 bases and 1 base, there was a span of 14 bases. Germline loops: CDR1 MNHEY, CDR2 SVGAGI. There are 15 residues in the CDR3. CDR3: CASSPDTAINYGYTF. Written as DNA, the CDR3 is TGTGCCAGCAGTCCGGACACAGCAATTAACTATGGCTACACCTTC.

V usage is TRBV2 and J usage is TRBJ2-7; 7 bases align to TRBD2. With 3 bases clipped from V and 2 bases from J, the junction kept 4 bases outside the gene matches. Per the germline V gene, CDR1 is SNHLY and CDR2 is FYNNEI. The CDR3 length is 14 residues. The CDR3 region is CASSDSSGAYEQYF. The CDR3 nucleotides read TGTGCCAGCAGTGATTCTAGCGGAGCCTACGAGCAGTACTTC.

This clone showed up just a few times. The genes are TRBV5-1 and TRBJ1-2, with 7 nucleotides matching TRBD1. J was trimmed by 1 base and V by 5 bases; bases with no gene match: 14. This CDR3 is 17 amino acids long. Germline loops: CDR1 SGHRS, CDR2 YFSETQ. CDR3: CASSKTYGTASNYGYTF. CDR3 nucleotides: TGCGCCAGCAGTAAGACTTATGGGACAGCCAGTAACTATGGCTACACCTTC.

The chain is built from TRBV6-5 and TRBJ2-5; D is perhaps TRBD2 (6 bases). CDR1 is MNHEY, CDR2 SVGAGI, per germline. The CDR3 sequence is 13 residues long. Trimming cost V 4 bases and J 5 bases, with 11 bases left between them. CDR3 DNA sequence: TGTGCCAGCAGTTCGCCGGGGAGGGAGACCCAGTACTTC. Translating it yields CASSSPGRETQYF.

The DNA for the CDR3 is TGTGCCAGCAGCCAAGGGGATGGGGTCTACGAGCAGTACTTC. Translating it yields CASSQGDGVYEQYF. The chain recombines TRBV3-1 (or the pseudogene TRBV3-2) with TRBJ2-7; D gene ambiguous. Germline V lookup: CDR1 LGHDT, CDR2 YNNKEL (reference sequence). Trimming removed 1 base from V and 3 bases from J, with 10 bases in between. CDR3 length: 14 residues.

The chain recombines TRBV30 with TRBJ1-2; 9 bases map to TRBD1. This CDR3 is built from 12 residues. J was trimmed by 8 bases and V by 4 bases; bases with no gene match: 5. Germline loops: CDR1 GTSNPN, CDR2 SVGIG (reference sequence). The CDR3 spells CAWTRTGEGYTF. In DNA form, the CDR3 reads TGTGCCTGGACCCGGACAGGGGAAGGCTACACCTTC.

This clone was observed a handful of times. Its ends do not fully match the called genes, so a read error is possible. The V gene is TRBV18, the J gene TRBJ1-2; D unclear. Germline-derived CDR1 and CDR2 are KGHSH and LQKENI. The CDR3 spans 9 residues. The CDR3 region is CASSPPAQW. Here the CDR3 DNA reads TGTGCCAGCTCACCACCGGCTCAGTGG. Using reference TRBV18 and TRBJ1-2 for the parts outside the CDR3, the full variable domain is NAGVMQNPRHLVRRRGQEARLRCSPMKGHSHVYWYRQLPEEGLKFMVYLQKENIIDESGMPKERFSAEFPKEGPSILRIQQVVRGDSAAYFCASSPPAQWGSGTRLTVV.

The V and J genes are TRBV5-6 and TRBJ1-2; no clear D gene. V lost 2 bases and J lost 4, with 9 bases in between. Germline CDR1 reads SGHDT; CDR2 reads YYEEEE. The CDR3 spans 13 residues. CDR3 sequence reads: CASSLGLSYGYTF. CDR3 sequence (DNA): TGTGCCAGCAGCTTAGGACTGAGCTATGGCTACACCTTC.

The chain combines TRBV11-2 with TRBJ2-3; 12 nucleotides line up with TRBD2. CDR1 SGHAT and CDR2 FQNNGV come from the germline V gene. With V trimmed by 1 base and J by 4 bases, 6 bases remained unmatched. The CDR3 is made up of 17 amino acids. The CDR3 DNA is TGTGCCAGCAGCTTAGGGACTAGCGGGGTTGGCGCAGATACGCAGTATTTT. This encodes CASSLGTSGVGADTQYF.

The CDR3 DNA sequence: TGTGCCAGCAGTTTATACGGGGGGTATGGCTACACCTTC. Translated: CASSLYGGYGYTF. The chain recombines TRBV27 with TRBJ1-2; TRBD1 is a possible D gene (5 bases). The V gene lost 1 base and the J gene lost 5 bases, with 8 bases spanning the gap. The CDR3 is made up of 13 amino acids. CDR1 is MNHEY, CDR2 SMNVEV, per germline (reference sequence).

In its sample, this clone was seen once. This sequence joins TRBV7-9 and TRBJ2-5, with 8 positions matching TRBD2. Germline V lookup: CDR1 SEHNR, CDR2 FQNEAQ (reference sequence). J lost 4 bases, V lost 1 base, and 2 bases had no gene match. The CDR3 spans 14 residues. This CDR3 is CASSLVRGGETQYF. The DNA for the CDR3 is TGTGCCAGCAGCTTAGTACGGGGGGGAGAGACCCAGTACTTC.

The count of this clone is one. The chain employs TRBV19 and TRBJ1-2; TRBD1 might be the D (5 bases). The germline V and J ends were trimmed by 5 bases and 0 bases, with 10 bases remaining between them. CDR1 is LNHDA and CDR2 is SQIVND in the germline V gene (reference sequence). This CDR3 has 14 residues. Here the CDR3 DNA reads TGTGCCAGTAGTCATAGACAGTCTAACTATGGCTACACCTTC. It codes for CASSHRQSNYGYTF.

The rearrangement uses TRBV24-1 and TRBJ1-4; D call uncertain. Trimming pared 2 bases from V and 10 bases from J, leaving 13 bases between. CDR1 is KGHDR and CDR2 is SFDVKD in the germline V gene. The CDR3 totals 14 residues. The CDR3 nucleotides are TGTGCCACCAGTGATTCCCTCCAGGCGGGAAAACTGTTTTTT. Translation: CATSDSLQAGKLFF.

The gene calls are TRBV6-6 and TRBJ2-3; D is perhaps TRBD2 (5 bases). The V gene's germline CDR1 is MNHNY and CDR2 SVGAGI (reference sequence). V was cut by 6 bases and J by 5 bases, with 12 bases left in between. The CDR3 runs to 13 residues. CDR3 coding DNA: TGTGCCAGCAGCCCGGAGGTTAGAGATACGCAGTATTTT. As protein: CASSPEVRDTQYF.

To note about this clone: The sample holds other DNA sequences that translate to the same CDR3. The J gene is TRBJ1-1, the V gene TRBV2, with 8 bases aligning to TRBD1. CDR3 length: 14 residues. CDR1 and CDR2 (germline): SNHLY, FYNNEI. With 5 bases clipped from V and 3 bases from J, the junction kept 5 bases outside the gene matches. The CDR3 nucleotides are TGTGCCAGCAGTAAAGGACAGGGATACACTGAAGCTTTCTTT. Its translation: CASSKGQGYTEAFF.

V and J are TRBV12-3 or TRBV12-4 and TRBJ2-4, with 13 bases lining up with TRBD2. This CDR3 is built from 13 residues. V lost 1 base, J lost 14 bases, and 2 bases stayed unmatched. The CDR3, as DNA: TGTGCCAGCAGTTTAGGGACTAGCGGGGGCGAGTACTTC. Protein product: CASSLGTSGGEYF.

The V call is TRBV11-2, the J call TRBJ2-3, with TRBD2 matching over 9 bases. From germline, CDR1 is SGHAT and CDR2 FQNNGV. V gave up 3 bases and J gave up 5 bases; unmatched junction bases: 15. The CDR3 has 18 amino acids. CDR3 sequence reads: CASSFLPTLAGTGDTQYF. The CDR3 nucleotides are TGTGCCAGCAGCTTTCTACCAACTCTAGCGGGGACCGGAGATACGCAGTATTTT.

The V call is TRBV15, the J call TRBJ1-2; D gene uncertain. CDR1 and CDR2 from the germline V gene are LNHNV and YYDKDF (reference sequence). The V gene lost 3 bases and the J gene lost 0 bases, with 11 bases spanning the gap. The CDR3 has 15 residues. The CDR3 spells CATSSGRAANYGYTF. The CDR3 nucleotides are TGTGCCACCAGCAGTGGCCGGGCAGCTAACTATGGCTACACCTTC.